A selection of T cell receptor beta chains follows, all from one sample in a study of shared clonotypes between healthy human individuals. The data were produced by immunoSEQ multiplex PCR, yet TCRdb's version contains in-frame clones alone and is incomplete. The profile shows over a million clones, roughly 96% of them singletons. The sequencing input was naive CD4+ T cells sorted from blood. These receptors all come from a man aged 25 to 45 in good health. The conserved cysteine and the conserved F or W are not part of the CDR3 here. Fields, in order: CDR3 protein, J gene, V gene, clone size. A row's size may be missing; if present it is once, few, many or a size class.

ASSLIAPNTGELF | TRBJ2-2 | TRBV27 | .
ASSRQGEPYNEQF | TRBJ2-1 | TRBV27 | .
ASSLSGTGELF | TRBJ2-2 | TRBV6-4 | .
ASRGDRETQY | TRBJ2-5 | TRBV6-1 | .
ASSPAGVGIGELF | TRBJ2-2 | TRBV28 | .
ASKQDGELF | TRBJ2-2 | TRBV9 | .
ASSGVGGSSSEQY | TRBJ2-7 | TRBV6-5 | .
ASSREGLPDTDTQY | TRBJ2-3 | TRBV9 | .
ASSDFRGRGYEQY | TRBJ2-7 | TRBV25-1 | .
AWSGVGGPAILNNEQF | TRBJ2-1 | TRBV30 | .
ASSMELGNTIY | TRBJ1-3 | TRBV19 | .
ASSPTVGGPRGPLLYEQY | TRBJ2-7 | TRBV27 | .
ASSVERTRSYYEQY | TRBJ2-7 | TRBV9 | .
ASSLAGDRGTEAF | TRBJ1-1 | TRBV28 | .
ASSLYDQLGGYT | TRBJ1-2 | TRBV7-8 | .
ASSRLPVGFDEQF | TRBJ2-1 | TRBV19 | .
ASSLISGRATDTQY | TRBJ2-3 | TRBV27 | .
ASSETWTQY | TRBJ2-5 | TRBV18 | .
ASSKVRESGEQY | TRBJ2-7 | TRBV19 | once
ASSQGNAGTSEETQY | TRBJ2-5 | TRBV4-2 | once
ASSTTGLAKNIQY | TRBJ2-4 | TRBV6-6 | .
AISEGGSSNQPQH | TRBJ1-5 | TRBV10-3 | .
ASSILADNQPQH | TRBJ1-5 | TRBV19 | once
ASSPSGPFYEQY | TRBJ2-7 | TRBV5-4 | .
ASSLDVLGGPRGIQY | TRBJ2-4 | TRBV7-9 | .
ASLHLGQTNTGELF | TRBJ2-2 | TRBV19 | .
ASSSWERNNQPQH | TRBJ1-5 | TRBV7-2 | .
ATSRIGQGYEQY | TRBJ2-7 | TRBV15 | .
ASSQAYGGYT | TRBJ1-2 | TRBV14 | .
ASSPLDSWRTYEQY | TRBJ2-7 | TRBV28 | .
ASSLIPRTAGTEAF | TRBJ1-1 | TRBV5-4 | .
ASSVRVSPNEQF | TRBJ2-1 | TRBV9 | once
ASSADSGRAGDTQY | TRBJ2-3 | TRBV2 | .
ASSSFFGIHQETQY | TRBJ2-5 | TRBV11-2 | .
ASSTRENTEAF | TRBJ1-1 | TRBV7-9 | .
ASSRPGLASREQY | TRBJ2-7 | TRBV11-2 | .
ASGAGTGEGKTQY | TRBJ2-5 | TRBV12-5 | .
AGGRDSPEQY | TRBJ2-7 | TRBV2 | .
ASSLRGAVNEKLF | TRBJ1-4 | TRBV5-6 | once
ASSREGVVEQY | TRBJ2-7 | TRBV19 | .
ASSISEPRTGMGYGYT | TRBJ1-2 | TRBV19 | .
SVEPLLQGTYGYT | TRBJ1-2 | TRBV29-1 | .
ASTRDSSQETQY | TRBJ2-5 | TRBV5-1 | .
ASRAYGEPQH | TRBJ1-5 | TRBV28 | .
ASSLRLAAYTDTQY | TRBJ2-3 | TRBV7-8 | .
ASRLTGAKEKLF | TRBJ1-4 | TRBV11-2 | .
ASGGTSRTGELF | TRBJ2-2 | TRBV11-2 | .
ASSPTSGRTPDTQY | TRBJ2-3 | TRBV5-4 | .
ASSLDPGTGELF | TRBJ2-2 | TRBV5-1 | .
ASSPRLAPQETQY | TRBJ2-5 | TRBV18 | .
ASSSRDTQY | TRBJ2-3 | TRBV5-5 | .
ASSIQGSSYEQY | TRBJ2-7 | TRBV6-1 | .